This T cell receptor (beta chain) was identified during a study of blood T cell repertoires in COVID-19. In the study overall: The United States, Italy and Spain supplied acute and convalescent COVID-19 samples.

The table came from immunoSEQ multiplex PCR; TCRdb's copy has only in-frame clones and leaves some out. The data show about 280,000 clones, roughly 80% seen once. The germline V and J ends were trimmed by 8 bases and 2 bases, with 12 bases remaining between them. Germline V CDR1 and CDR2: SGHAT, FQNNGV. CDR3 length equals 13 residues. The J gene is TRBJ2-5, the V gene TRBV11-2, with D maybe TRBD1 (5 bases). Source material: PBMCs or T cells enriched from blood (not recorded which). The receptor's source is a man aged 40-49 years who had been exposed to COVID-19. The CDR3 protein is CASAGDRQETQYF. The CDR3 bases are TGTGCCAGCGCCGGCGACAGACAAGAGACCCAGTACTTC.